The following is a T cell receptor beta chain sequence with its context. Assay: immunoSEQ multiplex PCR; the TCRdb copy retains only in-frame clones and omits some. The sample gives 500,000 to 550,000 clones, roughly 95% of which show up once; about 0.067% is in the top ten. The data are from a study of shared clonotypes between healthy human individuals. CDR3 length: 13 amino acids. V lost 2 bases and J lost 6, with 10 bases in between. Germline CDR1 is SNHLY and CDR2 is FYNNEI. The sample taken for sequencing was naive CD4+ T cells sorted from blood. The subset was: CD45RA+ positively selected. This receptor was taken from a woman aged 30 to 39 in good health. The chain combines TRBV2 with TRBJ1-2, with TRBD1 as a possible D gene (5 bases). CDR3 amino acids: CASSEPRGDGYTF. The CDR3 DNA reads as TGTGCCAGCAGTGAACCCCGGGGGGATGGCTACACCTTC.